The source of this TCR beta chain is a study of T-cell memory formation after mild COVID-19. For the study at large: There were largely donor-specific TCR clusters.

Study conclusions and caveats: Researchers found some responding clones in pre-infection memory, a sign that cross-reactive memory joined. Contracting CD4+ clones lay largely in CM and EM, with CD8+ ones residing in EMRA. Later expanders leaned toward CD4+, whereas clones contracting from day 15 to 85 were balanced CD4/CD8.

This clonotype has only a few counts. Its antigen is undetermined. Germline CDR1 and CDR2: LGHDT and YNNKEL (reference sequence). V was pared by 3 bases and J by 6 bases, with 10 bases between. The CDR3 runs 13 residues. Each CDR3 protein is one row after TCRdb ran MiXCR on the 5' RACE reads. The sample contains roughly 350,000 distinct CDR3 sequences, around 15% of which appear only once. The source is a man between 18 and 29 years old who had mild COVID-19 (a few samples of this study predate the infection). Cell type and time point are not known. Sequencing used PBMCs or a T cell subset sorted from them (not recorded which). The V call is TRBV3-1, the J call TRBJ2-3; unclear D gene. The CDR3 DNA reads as TGTGCCAGCAGCCAGTTTACCTCGGATACGCAGTATTTT. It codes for CASSQFTSDTQYF.